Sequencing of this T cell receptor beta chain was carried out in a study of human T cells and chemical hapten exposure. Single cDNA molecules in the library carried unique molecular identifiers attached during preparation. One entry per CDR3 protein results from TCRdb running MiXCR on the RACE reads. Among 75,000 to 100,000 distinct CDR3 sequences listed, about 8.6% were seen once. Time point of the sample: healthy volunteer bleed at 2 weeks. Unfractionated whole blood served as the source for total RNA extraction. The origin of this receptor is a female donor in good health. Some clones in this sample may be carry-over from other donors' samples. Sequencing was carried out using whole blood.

As DNA, the CDR3 is TGCAGTGCCGCAGAGGACTATGGCTACACCTTC. This codes for CSAAEDYGYTF. The chain links TRBV20-1 to TRBJ1-2; no reliable D call. The CDR3 is made up of 11 amino acids. Per germline, CDR1 DFQATT and CDR2 SNEGSKA (reference sequence). Trimming cost V 6 bases and J 3 bases, with 8 bases left between them.